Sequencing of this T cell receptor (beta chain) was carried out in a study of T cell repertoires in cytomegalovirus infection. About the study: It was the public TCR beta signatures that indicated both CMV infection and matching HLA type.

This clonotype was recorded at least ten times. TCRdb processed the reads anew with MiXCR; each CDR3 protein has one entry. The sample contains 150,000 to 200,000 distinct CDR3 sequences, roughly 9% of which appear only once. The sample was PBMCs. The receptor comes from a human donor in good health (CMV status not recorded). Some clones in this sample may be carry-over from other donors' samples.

CDR3 nucleotides: TGTGCCAGCAGCATCGGGACTAGCGGACAAGAGACCCAGTACTTC. This encodes CASSIGTSGQETQYF. The chain is built from TRBV11-3 and TRBJ2-5, with 11 bases identical to TRBD2. V lost 5 bases to trimming and J lost 2 bases; unmatched junction nucleotides: 4. Germline V gene data show CDR1 as SGHNT and CDR2 as YENEEA. This CDR3 has 15 amino acids.